This T cell receptor beta chain was observed in a study of blood T cells in healthy people across ages (dated by TCRdb to 2014 to 2015). Regarding the study in general: Template switching captured roughly one uniquely barcoded TCR beta cDNA molecule per two T cells in model experiments. The study measured age-related changes in TCR beta repertoire diversity using deep sequencing normalized with unique cDNA molecular identifiers. Four age groups were formed from the donors: young (average approximately 15 years), middle-aged (approximately 42), aged (under 70) and long-lived (approximately 80). To avoid experimental bias, donors of different ages were spread randomly across the sequencing lanes. For two donors (one aged 18 to 29 and one aged 80 or older), the study analyzed two additional independent replicas of 1 million unique cDNA reads from the same blood draw. The full study reports these points: There was a strong correlation between observed TCR beta diversity and the percentage of naive T cells measured by flow cytometry. Bulk unsorted PBMC profiling prevented conclusive comparison of naive and antigen-experienced compartments. Compared with the aged group, more naive CD4+ T cells, fewer expanded clones and increased TCR diversity were shown by the long-lived group, suggesting age selection. As age increased, observed TCR beta diversity per million T cells dropped in a roughly linear way, and a significant reduction was already evident by age around 41. Estimates of total diversity based on one million sequenced T cells were regarded as lower bounds and as underestimates. Donor CMV infection status was unknown, potentially confounding age-related changes in expanded clonotypes.

Systemically healthy Caucasian individuals from Russia, some 38 in total and aged roughly 6 to 100 years, were included as donors. Each donor gave 8 to 10 milliliters of peripheral blood, collected into EDTA-treated Vacutainer tubes. Ficoll-Paque density-gradient centrifugation was used to isolate PBMCs, with at least 6 million obtained per sample. Trizol reagent was used to extract total RNA from the PBMCs, yielding at least 5.5 micrograms per sample. For every donor, an aliquot of PBMCs went through flow cytometry to measure the percentages of naive CD45RAhigh/CD27high T cells. Remarks on this clonotype: The antigen it binds to is not known. Base qualities are missing; no much larger clone stands one base away.

The library was prepared using 5' RACE. The sequencer listed for this sample is Illumina HiSeq 2500. A second about 6 to 11 cycle PCR used a sample-barcoded 5' primer and a J-beta primer mix. A unique molecular identifier was introduced onto each TCR beta cDNA molecule by a template-switch 5' adaptor carrying 12 random nucleotides. Each sample yielded at least 2.5 million CDR3-containing paired-end reads. First-strand cDNA was synthesized from all RNA with the Mint cDNA synthesis kit, primed by a TRBC-specific oligonucleotide. Following uracil-DNA glycosylase treatment, all cDNA underwent a first 18-cycle PCR with the universal primers M1SS and BC2_uni_R. The published analysis was carried out like this. For normalization, 1 million high-quality reads, each with a distinct molecular identifier, were randomly selected from each sample. Instead of being binned into consensus sequences, reads with shared molecular identifiers were discarded. MiTCR, set to a Q25 quality threshold and the strictest error-elimination algorithm, was used for CDR3 identification, clonotype clustering and error correction. A nonparametric unseen species model with Euler transformation was used to estimate lower-bound total TCR beta diversity. TCRdb applied fastp at Q25 and MiXCR to the public reads, then kept only in-frame beta chains. Identical CDR3 protein sequences are pooled into one entry, listed with their most common genes and DNA. TCRdb's processing, not the authors', yielded these V and J calls. The sample has over 1,300,000 distinct CDR3 sequences on record, approximately 60% of them singletons. The ten largest clones represent over 5.5% of the sample.

The clonotype was recovered from a man aged 18-30 years in good health. What was sequenced was blood.

The CDR3 reads CASSQVHRSTYEQYF. The DNA sequence reads TGCGCCAGCAGCCAAGTTCACCGATCAACCTACGAGCAGTACTTC. The chain is assembled from TRBV4-1 and TRBJ2-1; there is no confident call for the D gene. The closer fit of TRBJ2-7 to the DNA end suggests the J call may be wrong. The CDR3 sequence holds 15 residues, the cysteine and phenylalanine included. Only CDR3 DNA remains: 45 bases, in frame from the first base. CDR1 and CDR2 (MGHRA, YSYEKL) derive from the germline V gene.